This T cell receptor beta chain was documented in a study of CD8+ T cells in alopecia areata. The sample's treatment: oral pan-JAK inhibitor, 5-10 mg twice daily. Study findings and constraints: Lesional scalp, notably in alopecia totalis/universalis, had clonality above that of normal scalp.

Isolated RNA was reverse transcribed into cDNA used as the sequencing template. Profiled with immunoSEQ multiplex PCR; TCRdb holds only in-frame clones, not every one. The sample consists of about 200,000 clones, 50% to 70% of them appearing once. As concerns this clone: No antigen is known for it.

Unmatched junction bases numbered 4, after V lost 7 bases and J lost 6 bases. The CDR3 sequence is 12 residues long. Germline V gene lookup returns CDR1 SQVTM and CDR2 ANQGSEA. This receptor was taken from a human donor with alopecia areata. The chain couples TRBV29-1 to TRBJ1-4; 8 positions match TRBD1. The sample in question was CD4+ T cells sorted from blood, obtained between weeks 49 and 50, from a patient treated with tofacitinib. As DNA, the CDR3 is TGCAGCGCGGGACAGGTCTATGAAAAACTGTTTTTT. Encoded protein: CSAGQVYEKLFF. The full variable domain, completed using reference TRBV29-1 and TRBJ1-4, is SAVISQKPSRDICQRGTSLTIQCQVDSQVTMMFWYRQQPGQSLTLIATANQGSEATYESGFVIDKFPISRPNLTFSTLTVSNMSPEDSSIYLCSAGQVYEKLFFGSGTQLSVL.